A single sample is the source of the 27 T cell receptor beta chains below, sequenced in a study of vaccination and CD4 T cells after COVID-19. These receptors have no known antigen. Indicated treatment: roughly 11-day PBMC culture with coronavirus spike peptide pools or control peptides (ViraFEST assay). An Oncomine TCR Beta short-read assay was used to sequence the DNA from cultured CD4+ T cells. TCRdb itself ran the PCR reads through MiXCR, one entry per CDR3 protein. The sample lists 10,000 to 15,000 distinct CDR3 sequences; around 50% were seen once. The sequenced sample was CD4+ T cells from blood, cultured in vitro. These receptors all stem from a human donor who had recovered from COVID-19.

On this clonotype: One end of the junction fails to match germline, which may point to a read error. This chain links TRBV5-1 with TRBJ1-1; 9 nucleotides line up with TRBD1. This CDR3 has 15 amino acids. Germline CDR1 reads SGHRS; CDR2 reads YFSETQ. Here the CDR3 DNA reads TGCGCCAGCAGCCAAGGACAGGGGATGAACACTGAGGCTTTCTTT. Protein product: CASSQGQGMNTEAFF.

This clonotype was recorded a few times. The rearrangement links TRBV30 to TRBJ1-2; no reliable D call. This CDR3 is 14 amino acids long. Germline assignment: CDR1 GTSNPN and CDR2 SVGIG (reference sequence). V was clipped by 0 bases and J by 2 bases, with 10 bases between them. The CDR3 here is CAWSVHSLNYGYTF. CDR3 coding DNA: TGTGCCTGGAGTGTACACAGTCTGAACTATGGCTACACCTTC.

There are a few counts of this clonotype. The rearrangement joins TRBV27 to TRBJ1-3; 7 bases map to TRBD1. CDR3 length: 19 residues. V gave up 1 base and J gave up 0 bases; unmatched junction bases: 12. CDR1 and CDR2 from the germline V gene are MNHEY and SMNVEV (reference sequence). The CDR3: CASSLFIPGQHTSGNTIYF. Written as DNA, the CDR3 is TGTGCCAGCAGTTTATTCATCCCGGGACAGCATACCTCTGGAAACACCATATATTTT.

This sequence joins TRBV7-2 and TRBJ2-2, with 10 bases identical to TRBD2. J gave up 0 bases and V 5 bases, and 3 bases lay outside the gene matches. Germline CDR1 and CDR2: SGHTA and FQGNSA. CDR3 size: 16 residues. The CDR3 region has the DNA TGTGCCAGCAGCCCAACTAGCGGGACGAACACCGGGGAGCTGTTTTTT. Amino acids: CASSPTSGTNTGELFF. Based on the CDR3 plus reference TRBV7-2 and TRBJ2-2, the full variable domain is GAGVSQSPSNKVTEKGKDVELRCDPISGHTALYWYRQSLGQGLEFLIYFQGNSAPDKSGLPSDRFSAERTGGSVSTLTIQRTQQEDSAVYLCASSPTSGTNTGELFFGEGSRLTVL.

The CDR3 DNA is TGTGCCAGCAGCGGCGGGGGTAGAGGGAACATTCAGTACTTC. It translates to CASSGGGRGNIQYF. This rearrangement joins TRBV2 to TRBJ2-4; 7 bases line up with TRBD2. J lost 7 bases, V lost 6 bases, and 9 bases had no gene match. The CDR3 length is 14 residues. CDR1 and CDR2 (germline): SNHLY, FYNNEI. Drawing the rest from reference TRBV2 and TRBJ2-4, the complete variable domain is EPEVTQTPSHQVTQMGQEVILRCVPISNHLYFYWYRQILGQKVEFLVSFYNNEISEKSEIFDDQFSVERPDGSNFTLKIRSTKLEDSAMYFCASSGGGRGNIQYFGAGTRLSVL.

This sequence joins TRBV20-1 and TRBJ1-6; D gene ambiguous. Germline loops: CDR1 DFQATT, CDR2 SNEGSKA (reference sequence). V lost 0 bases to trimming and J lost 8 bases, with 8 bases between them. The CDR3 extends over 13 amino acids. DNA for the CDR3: TGCAGTGCTAGAGAATGGTACGATTCACCCCTCCACTTT. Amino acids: CSAREWYDSPLHF.

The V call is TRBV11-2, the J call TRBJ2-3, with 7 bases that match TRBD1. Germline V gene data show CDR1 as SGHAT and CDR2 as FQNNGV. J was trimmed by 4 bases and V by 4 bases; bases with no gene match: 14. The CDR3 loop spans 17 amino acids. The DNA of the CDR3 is TGTGCCAGCAGCTCCACTTACAGGGGTGATTATCCAGATACGCAGTATTTT. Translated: CASSSTYRGDYPDTQYF.

CDR3 region: CSAKGLSGGETQYF. As DNA, the CDR3 is TGCAGTGCCAAGGGTCTCAGCGGGGGAGAGACCCAGTACTTC. V and J are TRBV20-1 and TRBJ2-5, with 8 bases fitting TRBD2. Germline V gene data show CDR1 as DFQATT and CDR2 as SNEGSKA (reference sequence). This CDR3 has 14 residues. The J segment lost 4 bases and the V segment lost 6 bases, leaving 10 bases of the junction unmatched.

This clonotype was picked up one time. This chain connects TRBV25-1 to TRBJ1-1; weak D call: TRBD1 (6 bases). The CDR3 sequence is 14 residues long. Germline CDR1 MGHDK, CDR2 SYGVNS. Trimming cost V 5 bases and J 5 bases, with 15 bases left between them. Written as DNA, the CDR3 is TGTGCCAGCAGTCCTCAGGGGAGAGGAACTGAAGCTTTCTTT. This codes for CASSPQGRGTEAFF.

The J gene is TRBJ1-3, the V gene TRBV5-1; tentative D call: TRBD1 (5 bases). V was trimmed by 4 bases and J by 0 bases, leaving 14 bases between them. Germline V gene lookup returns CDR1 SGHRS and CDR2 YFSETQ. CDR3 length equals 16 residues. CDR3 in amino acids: CASSTGGGISGNTIYF. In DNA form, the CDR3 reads TGCGCCAGCAGCACCGGGGGGGGGATCTCTGGAAACACCATATATTTT.

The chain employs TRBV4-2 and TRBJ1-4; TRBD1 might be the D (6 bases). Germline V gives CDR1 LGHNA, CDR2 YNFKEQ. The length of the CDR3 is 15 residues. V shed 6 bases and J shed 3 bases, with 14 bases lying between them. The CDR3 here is CASRFQTGSNEKLFF. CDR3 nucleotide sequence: TGTGCCAGCAGGTTCCAGACAGGATCTAATGAAAAACTGTTTTTT.

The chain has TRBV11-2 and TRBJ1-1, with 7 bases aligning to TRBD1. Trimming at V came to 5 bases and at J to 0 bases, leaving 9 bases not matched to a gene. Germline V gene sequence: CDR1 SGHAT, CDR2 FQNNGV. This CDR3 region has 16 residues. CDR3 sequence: CASSRGEGAMNTEAFF. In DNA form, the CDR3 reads TGTGCCAGCAGCCGGGGGGAGGGGGCCATGAACACTGAAGCTTTCTTT.

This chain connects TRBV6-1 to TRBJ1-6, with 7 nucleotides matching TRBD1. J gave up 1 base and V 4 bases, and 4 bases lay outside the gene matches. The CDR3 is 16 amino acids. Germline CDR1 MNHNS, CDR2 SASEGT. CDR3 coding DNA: TGTGCCAGCAGTGGGCCAGGGGGGTCCTATAATTCACCCCTCCACTTT. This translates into CASSGPGGSYNSPLHF.

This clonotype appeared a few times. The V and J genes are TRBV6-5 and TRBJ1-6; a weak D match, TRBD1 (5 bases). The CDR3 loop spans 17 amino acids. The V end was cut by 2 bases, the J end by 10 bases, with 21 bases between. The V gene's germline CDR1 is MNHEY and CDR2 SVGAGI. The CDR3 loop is CASSYGGLGRGNSPLHF. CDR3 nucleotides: TGTGCCAGCAGTTACGGCGGACTCGGAAGGGGCAACTCACCCCTCCACTTT.

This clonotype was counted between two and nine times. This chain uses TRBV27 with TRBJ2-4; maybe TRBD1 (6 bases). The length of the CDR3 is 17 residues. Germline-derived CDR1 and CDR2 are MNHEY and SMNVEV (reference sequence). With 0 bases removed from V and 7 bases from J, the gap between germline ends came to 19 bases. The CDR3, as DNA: TGTGCCAGCAGTTTATCGACGGCAGGGGCCCTCGGGAACATTCAGTACTTC. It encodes CASSLSTAGALGNIQYF.

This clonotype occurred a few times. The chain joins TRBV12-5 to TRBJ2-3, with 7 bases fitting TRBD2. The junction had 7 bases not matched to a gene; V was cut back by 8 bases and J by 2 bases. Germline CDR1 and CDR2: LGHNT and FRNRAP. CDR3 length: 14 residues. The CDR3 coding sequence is TGTGCTAGTTGGAGCGGGGTCTACACAGATACGCAGTATTTT. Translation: CASWSGVYTDTQYF.

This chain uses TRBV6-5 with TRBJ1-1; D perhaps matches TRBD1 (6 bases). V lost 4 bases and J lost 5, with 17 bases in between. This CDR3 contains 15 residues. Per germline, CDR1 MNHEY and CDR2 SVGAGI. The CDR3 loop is CASSSRTVKGTEAFF. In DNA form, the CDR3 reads TGTGCCAGCAGTTCCCGGACAGTGAAGGGGACTGAAGCTTTCTTT.

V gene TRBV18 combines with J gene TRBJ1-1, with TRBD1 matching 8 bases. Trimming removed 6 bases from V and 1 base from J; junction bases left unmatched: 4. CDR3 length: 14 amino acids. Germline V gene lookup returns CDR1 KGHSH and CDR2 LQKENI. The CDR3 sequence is CASSEGQGNTEAFF. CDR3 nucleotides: TGTGCCAGCTCGGAAGGACAGGGGAACACTGAAGCTTTCTTT. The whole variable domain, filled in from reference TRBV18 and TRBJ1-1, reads NAGVMQNPRHLVRRRGQEARLRCSPMKGHSHVYWYRQLPEEGLKFMVYLQKENIIDESGMPKERFSAEFPKEGPSILRIQQVVRGDSAAYFCASSEGQGNTEAFFGQGTRLTVV.

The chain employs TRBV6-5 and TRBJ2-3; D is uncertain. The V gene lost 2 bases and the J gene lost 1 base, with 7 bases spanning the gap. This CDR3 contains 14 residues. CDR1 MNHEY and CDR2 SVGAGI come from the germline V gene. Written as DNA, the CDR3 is TGTGCCAGCAGTTACCAAGAAGGCACAGATACGCAGTATTTT. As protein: CASSYQEGTDTQYF.

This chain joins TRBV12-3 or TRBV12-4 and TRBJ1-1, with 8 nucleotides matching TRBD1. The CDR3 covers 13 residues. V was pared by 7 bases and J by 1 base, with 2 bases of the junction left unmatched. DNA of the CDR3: TGTGCCAGCACCACAGGGGGGAACACTGAAGCTTTCTTT. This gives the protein CASTTGGNTEAFF.

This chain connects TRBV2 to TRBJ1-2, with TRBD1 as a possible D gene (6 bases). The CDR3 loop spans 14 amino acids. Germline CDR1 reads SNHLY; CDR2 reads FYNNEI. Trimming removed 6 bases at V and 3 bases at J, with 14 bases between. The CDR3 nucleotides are TGTGCCAGCAGCCAGGGGAGGTGGGACTATGGCTACACCTTC. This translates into CASSQGRWDYGYTF. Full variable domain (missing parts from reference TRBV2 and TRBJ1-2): EPEVTQTPSHQVTQMGQEVILRCVPISNHLYFYWYRQILGQKVEFLVSFYNNEISEKSEIFDDQFSVERPDGSNFTLKIRSTKLEDSAMYFCASSQGRWDYGYTFGSGTRLTVV.

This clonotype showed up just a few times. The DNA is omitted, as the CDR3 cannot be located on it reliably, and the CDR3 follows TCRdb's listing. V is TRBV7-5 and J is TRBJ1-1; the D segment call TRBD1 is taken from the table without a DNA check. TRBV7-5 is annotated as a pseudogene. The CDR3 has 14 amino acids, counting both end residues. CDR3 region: CISVSDRGEAEAFF.

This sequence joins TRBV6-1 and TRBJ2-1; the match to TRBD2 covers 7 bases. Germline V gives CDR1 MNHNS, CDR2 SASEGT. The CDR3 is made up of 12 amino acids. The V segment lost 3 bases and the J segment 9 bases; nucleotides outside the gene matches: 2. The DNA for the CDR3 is TGTGCCAGCAGTGAGACGGGGGGTGAGCAGTTCTTC. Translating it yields CASSETGGEQFF.

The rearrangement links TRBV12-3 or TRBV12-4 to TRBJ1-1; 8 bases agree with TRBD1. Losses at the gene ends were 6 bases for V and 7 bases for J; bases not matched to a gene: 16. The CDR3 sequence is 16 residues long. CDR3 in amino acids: CASSQQSPGTGFEAFF. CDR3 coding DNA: TGTGCCAGCAGCCAACAAAGTCCCGGGACAGGTTTTGAAGCTTTCTTT.

The CDR3 region is CSARARGLAGAITGELFF. The CDR3 DNA is TGCAGTGCTAGAGCCCGGGGACTAGCGGGGGCCATAACCGGGGAGCTGTTTTTT. V usage is TRBV20-1 and J usage is TRBJ2-2, with 14 bases identical to TRBD2. From germline, CDR1 is DFQATT and CDR2 SNEGSKA (reference sequence). The CDR3 length is 18 residues. With 1 base clipped from V and 5 bases from J, the junction kept 9 bases outside the gene matches.

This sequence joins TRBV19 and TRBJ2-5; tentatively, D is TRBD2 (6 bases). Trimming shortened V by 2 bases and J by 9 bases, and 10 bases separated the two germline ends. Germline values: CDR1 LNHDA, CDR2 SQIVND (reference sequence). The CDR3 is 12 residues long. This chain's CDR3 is CASSIPRGAQYF. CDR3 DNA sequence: TGTGCCAGTAGTATACCTCGCGGGGCCCAGTACTTC.

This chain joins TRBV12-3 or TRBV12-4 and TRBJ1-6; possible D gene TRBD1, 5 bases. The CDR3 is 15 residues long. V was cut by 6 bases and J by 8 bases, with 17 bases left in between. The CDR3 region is CASSYRDRLDSPLHF. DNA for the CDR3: TGTGCCAGCAGCTACCGGGACCGCCTGGATTCACCCCTCCACTTT.